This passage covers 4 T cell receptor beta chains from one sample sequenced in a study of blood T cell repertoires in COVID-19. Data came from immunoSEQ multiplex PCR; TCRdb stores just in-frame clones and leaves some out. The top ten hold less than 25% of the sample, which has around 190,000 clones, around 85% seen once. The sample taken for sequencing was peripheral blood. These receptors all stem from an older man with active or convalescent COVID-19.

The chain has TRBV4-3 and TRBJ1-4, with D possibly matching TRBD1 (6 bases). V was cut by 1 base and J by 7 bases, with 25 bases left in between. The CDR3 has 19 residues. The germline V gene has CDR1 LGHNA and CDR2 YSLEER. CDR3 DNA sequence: TGCGCCAGCAGCCAAGCCACCGGCGGGTGGGACACCGCCACTGAAAAACTGTTTTTT. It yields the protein CASSQATGGWDTATEKLFF.

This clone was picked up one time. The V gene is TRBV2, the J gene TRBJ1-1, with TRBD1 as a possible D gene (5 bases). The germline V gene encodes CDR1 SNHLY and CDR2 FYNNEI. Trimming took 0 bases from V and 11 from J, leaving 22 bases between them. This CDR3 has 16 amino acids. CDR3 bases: TGTGCCAGCAGTGAAGCTGCCCTTCGGCAGGGATACCTGGCTTTCTTT. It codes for CASSEAALRQGYLAFF.

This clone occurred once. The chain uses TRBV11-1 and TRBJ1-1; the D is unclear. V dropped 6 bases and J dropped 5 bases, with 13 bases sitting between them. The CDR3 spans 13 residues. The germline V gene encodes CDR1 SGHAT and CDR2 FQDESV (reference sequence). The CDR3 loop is CASSPEAWTEAFF. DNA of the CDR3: TGTGCCAGCAGTCCAGAGGCGTGGACTGAAGCTTTCTTT.

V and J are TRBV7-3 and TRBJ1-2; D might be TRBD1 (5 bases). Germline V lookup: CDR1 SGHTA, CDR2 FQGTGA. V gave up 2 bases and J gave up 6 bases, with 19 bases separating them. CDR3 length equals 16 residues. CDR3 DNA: TGTGCCAGCAGCTTAGCAGGGTCGGGTCGGCAGAATGGCTACACCTTC. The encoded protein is CASSLAGSGRQNGYTF.